The 14 T cell receptor beta chains listed next were all sequenced from one sample in a study of Graves' ophthalmopathy and Graves' hyperthyroidism (dated by TCRdb to the late 2010s). Reads for this sample came from an Illumina HiSeq 2000. For repertoire sequencing, the TCR beta CDR3 regions were amplified from RNA transcripts. The first round of RT-PCR was done with HTBI primers and the Qiagen OneStep RT-PCR kit, and was followed by a second round of multiplex PCR, then size selection and purification. TCRdb reprocessing: public reads trimmed at Q25 with fastp, clones called with MiXCR, in-frame beta chains kept. Under each unique CDR3 protein, matching rows form one entry showing the most common genes and DNA. This sample comprises hundreds of thousands of distinct CDR3 sequences, about 15% of them detected only once. The ten most abundant clones make up more than 8.5% of the sample. The sample was blood. Receptors originate from a woman aged 30 to 39 with Graves' ophthalmopathy. Donor details come from another sample of the same person, matched by shared clones.

This clonotype was counted many times. The chain couples TRBV9 to TRBJ1-1; D is possibly TRBD1 (5 bases). V was trimmed by 4 bases and J by 3 bases, leaving 16 bases between them. This CDR3 contains 15 residues. Germline-derived CDR1 and CDR2 are SGDLS and YYNGEE. Here the CDR3 DNA reads TGTGCCAGCAGCACCGGACACCGTTCGGACACTGAAGCTTTCTTT. Amino acids: CASSTGHRSDTEAFF.

This clonotype was recorded at least ten times. CDR3 sequence reads: CASSSGLGPNTEAFF. In nucleotides, the CDR3 is TGCGCCAGCAGCTCTGGATTGGGGCCGAACACTGAAGCTTTCTTT. The V call is TRBV5-1, the J call TRBJ1-1, with D possibly TRBD1 on 5 matching bases. In germline, CDR1 is SGHRS, CDR2 YFSETQ. The V end was cut by 3 bases, the J end by 1 base, with 13 bases between. There are 15 residues in the CDR3.

At least ten counts were recorded for this clonotype. The chain employs TRBV5-1 and TRBJ1-5; D is uncertain. Germline loops: CDR1 SGHRS, CDR2 YFSETQ. The CDR3 contains 14 residues. V was shortened by 0 bases and J by 7 bases, with 11 bases between the two germline ends. CDR3 in amino acids: CASSLGLAGQPQHF. CDR3 nucleotide sequence: TGCGCCAGCAGCTTGGGGCTGGCGGGGCAGCCCCAGCATTTT.

This clonotype was found many times. The V gene is TRBV30, the J gene TRBJ1-6, with D tentatively TRBD1 (5 bases). Germline lookup yields CDR1 GTSNPN and CDR2 SVGIG (reference sequence). Deletions cut 4 bases from V and 6 bases from J, with 10 bases between. The CDR3 spans 13 residues. CDR3 region: CAWIAGPNSPLHF. CDR3 sequence (DNA): TGTGCCTGGATAGCAGGGCCTAATTCACCCCTCCACTTT. The complete variable domain, with remaining parts taken from reference TRBV30 and TRBJ1-6, reads SQTIHQWPATLVQPVGSPLSLECTVEGTSNPNLYWYRQAAGRGLQLLFYSVGIGQISSEVPQNLSASRPQDRQFILSSKKLLLSDSGFYLCAWIAGPNSPLHFGNGTRLTVT.

In its sample, this clonotype was seen many times. The chain joins TRBV6-1 to TRBJ2-5; D possibly corresponds to TRBD1 (6 bases). This CDR3 is 14 amino acids long. CDR1 and CDR2 from the germline V gene are MNHNS and SASEGT. Trimming cost V 3 bases and J 7 bases, with 15 bases left between them. The chain's CDR3 is CASSDRDIQRTQYF. CDR3 sequence (DNA): TGTGCCAGCAGTGATAGGGACATCCAACGGACCCAGTACTTC.

This clonotype was observed at least ten times. The chain combines TRBV11-2 with TRBJ2-5; D is unclear. V was shortened by 5 bases and J by 1 base, with 11 bases between the two germline ends. Germline V gene data show CDR1 as SGHAT and CDR2 as FQNNGV. The CDR3 totals 14 residues. The CDR3 coding sequence is TGTGCCAGCAGCCCCCACATAGGCCAAGAGACCCAGTACTTC. Translated, it gives CASSPHIGQETQYF.

There are a few counts of this clonotype. The rearrangement uses TRBV30 and TRBJ2-2; 10 positions match TRBD1. The length of the CDR3 is 15 residues. Germline-derived CDR1 and CDR2 are GTSNPN and SVGIG (reference sequence). J lost 6 bases, V lost 0 bases, and 4 bases had no gene match. CDR3: CAWSVLGQGSGELFF. CDR3 sequence (DNA): TGTGCCTGGAGTGTACTGGGACAGGGGTCCGGGGAGCTGTTTTTT.

On this clonotype: This may arise from a read error, as a much more abundant clone is one base away. The rearrangement joins TRBV5-1 to TRBJ1-1; D gene unclear. Germline values: CDR1 SGHRS, CDR2 YFSETQ. This CDR3 comprises 13 residues. The CDR3 DNA reads as TGCGCCAGCAGCCCAAACGTCAACACTGAAGCTTGCTTT. It translates to CASSPNVNTEACF.

This clonotype was recorded at least ten times. The gene calls are TRBV7-8 and TRBJ2-7, with D perhaps TRBD2 (5 bases). CDR3 size: 14 residues. Between the trimmed V and J ends, which lost 5 bases and 5 bases, there was a span of 16 bases. Germline CDR1 reads SGHVS; CDR2 reads FQNEAQ. CDR3 amino acids: CASSPGRGKNEQYF. The CDR3 DNA follows: TGTGCCAGCAGCCCCGGACGGGGAAAGAACGAGCAGTACTTC.

This clonotype was counted at least ten times. The chain has TRBV28 and TRBJ1-2; 7 bases fit TRBD1. V lost 6 bases to trimming and J lost 8 bases; unmatched junction nucleotides: 9. From germline, CDR1 is MDHEN and CDR2 SYDVKM. This CDR3 spans 13 amino acids. Here the CDR3 DNA reads TGTGCCAGCAGCCGACAGGGTAGTACGGGCTACACCTTC. This translates into CASSRQGSTGYTF.

In this sample, this clonotype turned up many times. The chain is built from TRBV27 and TRBJ2-6, with D perhaps matching TRBD1 (6 bases). CDR3 length equals 19 residues. The germline V gene has CDR1 MNHEY and CDR2 SMNVEV (reference sequence). Trimming shortened V by 6 bases and J by 1 base, and 22 bases separated the two germline ends. The CDR3 DNA is TGTGCCAGCAGCCCGATACAACAGGGAGTAGGGTCTGGGGCCAACGTCCTGACTTTC. It translates to CASSPIQQGVGSGANVLTF.

A note on this clonotype: At one of its ends the junction is not consistent with the germline gene, which may arise from a read error. The V gene is TRBV12-3 or TRBV12-4, the J gene TRBJ1-2; 7 bases are shared with TRBD1. This CDR3 comprises 14 residues. CDR3 sequence: CASSPYTGDYGYAF. DNA for the CDR3: TGTGCCAGCAGTCCTTACACAGGGGACTATGGCTACGCCTTC.

Written as DNA, the CDR3 is TGTGCCAGCAGACTAGACAAAGTCTACGGCTACACCTTC. It specifies CASRLDKVYGYTF. The J gene is TRBJ1-2, the V gene TRBV11-3; no clear D gene. The germline gives CDR1 SGHNT, CDR2 YENEEA. The CDR3 runs to 13 residues. Trimming pared 6 bases from V and 8 bases from J, leaving 16 bases between.

This clonotype was recorded many times. This sequence joins TRBV11-2 and TRBJ1-2, with D perhaps matching TRBD1 (6 bases). The CDR3 sequence is 16 residues long. V lost 7 bases to trimming and J lost 3 bases, with 21 bases between them. The germline V gene has CDR1 SGHAT and CDR2 FQNNGV. Written as DNA, the CDR3 is TGTGCCAGCACCAATCCGACCAGGGGAAAGGACTATGGCTACACCTTC. Protein sequence: CASTNPTRGKDYGYTF.